Listed below are T cell receptor beta chains from one sample, sequenced in a study of cytomegalovirus exposure and HLA in healthy donors. The data were produced by immunoSEQ multiplex PCR, yet TCRdb's version contains in-frame clones alone and is incomplete. Among over 100,000 clones, about 62% were seen once, and the ten largest hold more than 6.5%. Sequenced sample: PBMCs. These receptors were taken from a middle-aged woman in good health and CMV-seropositive. Both conserved end residues are part of each CDR3. Fields, in order: D gene, clone size, V gene, J gene, CDR3 DNA, CDR3 protein. The D gene is left open where the match is weak. Rows may omit the clone size; those that give it use once, few, many or a size class.

TRBD2	-	TRBV5-8	TRBJ2-5	TGTGCCAGCAGTACTAGCGGGGTGGTGGAGACCCAGTACTTC	CASSTSGVVETQYF
TRBD2	-	TRBV6-5	TRBJ2-1	TGTGCCAGCAGTACGGGGCTAGCGGGAAATGAGCAGTTCTTC	CASSTGLAGNEQFF
TRBD1	-	TRBV19	TRBJ1-4	TGTGCCCGCTTCGACAGGGAAAACGAAAAACTGTTTTTT	CARFDRENEKLFF
-	-	TRBV5-1	TRBJ1-5	TGCGCCAGCAGCCCGGACAGTTTCTATCAGCCCCAGCATTTT	CASSPDSFYQPQHF
TRBD2	few	TRBV10-1	TRBJ2-1	TGCGCCAGCAGTCCTAGCGGGAGGGTCGATGAGCAGTTCTTC	CASSPSGRVDEQFF
-	-	TRBV4-1	TRBJ2-1	TGCGCCTCTAAGGAAGGAGGAGACGGTACAGAGGCGTACAATGAGCAGTTCTTC	CASKEGGDGTEAYNEQFF
-	-	TRBV6-1	TRBJ1-6	TGTGCCAGCAGTGGACTAGGGCAGGGTAATTCACCCCTCCACTTT	CASSGLGQGNSPLHF
TRBD1	-	TRBV19	TRBJ1-5	TGTGCCAGTAGTGAGGGACAGGGGACTCAGCCCCAGCATTTT	CASSEGQGTQPQHF
-	-	TRBV7-9	TRBJ1-1	TGTGCCAGCAGTCCCAAGCCGAACACTGAAGCTTTCTTT	CASSPKPNTEAFF
-	once	TRBV18	TRBJ1-5	TGTGCCAGCTCAGGGGGGAAAAATCAGCCCCAGCATTTT	CASSGGKNQPQHF
TRBD2	-	TRBV2	TRBJ2-7	TGTGCCAGCAGTGAGGATCCCGGGACTAGCGGGACACGCGAGCAGTACTTC	CASSEDPGTSGTREQYF
-	few	TRBV21-1	TRBJ1-1	TGTGCCAGCAGCAAAAGAGGGAAGACTGAAGCTTTCTTT	CASSKRGKTEAFF
TRBD2	few	TRBV9	TRBJ2-1	TGTGCCAGCAGCCTAGCGGGAGGCTCTTTCTCCTACAATGAGCAGTTCTTC	CASSLAGGSFSYNEQFF
-	-	TRBV6-1	TRBJ1-5	TGTGCCAGCAGTGAAGGAGTACGTCTAGGGCCCCAGCATTTT	CASSEGVRLGPQHF
-	-	TRBV6-6	TRBJ1-5	TGTGCCAGCAGGCGACAGGAGTATTACAATCAGCCCCAGCATTTT	CASRRQEYYNQPQHF
TRBD2	-	TRBV7-9	TRBJ2-3	TGTGCCAGCAGAAAAAGCGGGACTAGCACAGATACGCAGTATTTT	CASRKSGTSTDTQYF
TRBD1	-	TRBV11-3	TRBJ1-5	TGTGCCAGCAGTCGACAGGGGAATGGTCAGCCCCAGCATTTT	CASSRQGNGQPQHF
TRBD2	-	TRBV29-1	TRBJ2-3	TGCAGCGTTGGGACTAGCGGGTGGGCAGACACGCAGTATTTT	CSVGTSGWADTQYF
-	-	TRBV10-2	TRBJ2-1	TGCGCCAGCAGTGAGGACAGTTACAATGAGCAGTTCTTC	CASSEDSYNEQFF
TRBD1	once	TRBV7-9	TRBJ1-2	TGTGCCAGCAGGGCGGACAGGATTTCAAACTATGGCTACACCTTC	CASRADRISNYGYTF
TRBD2	few	TRBV28	TRBJ2-7	TGTGCCAGCAGTTCCTCTAGCGGGGTAACCTACGAGCAGTACTTC	CASSSSSGVTYEQYF
-	-	TRBV5-1	TRBJ2-7	TGCGCCAGCAGCTTCGCGGGGATGAACGAGCAGTACTTC	CASSFAGMNEQYF
-	-	TRBV29-1	TRBJ2-2	TGCAGCGTTGGACAGATTAACACCGGGGAGCTGTTTTTT	CSVGQINTGELFF
TRBD1	few	TRBV19	TRBJ1-5	TGTGCCAGTAGTATACGACAGGGAGGCAATCAGCCCCAGCATTTT	CASSIRQGGNQPQHF
TRBD2	few	TRBV15	TRBJ2-1	TGTGCCACCAGCAGAGATAAGGGTAGCGGGAATGAGCAGTTCTTC	CATSRDKGSGNEQFF
-	-	TRBV9	TRBJ2-1	TGTGCCAGCAGCGTATGGGACTTCTCGTACAATGAGCAGTTCTTC	CASSVWDFSYNEQFF
TRBD1	-	TRBV2	TRBJ1-5	TGTGCCGGAACAGGGGGCGCGGATCAGCCCCAGCATTTT	CAGTGGADQPQHF
TRBD2	few	TRBV7-9	TRBJ2-1	TGTGCCAGCAGCATTCGGGGGGGCTACAATGAGCAGTTCTTC	CASSIRGGYNEQFF
TRBD1	-	TRBV12-5	TRBJ2-5	TGTGCTAGTGGTTTGGCCTTGAGACAGGGGCCCCAAGAGACCCAGTACTTC	CASGLALRQGPQETQYF
TRBD2	-	TRBV2	TRBJ2-2	TGTGCCAGCACAGGTCTAGCGGGAGGTGTCACCGGGGAGCTGTTTTTT	CASTGLAGGVTGELFF
-	-	TRBV9	TRBJ2-1	TGTGCCAGCAGCGTAGGAGCAGGGCGGTCACTACACAATGAGCAGTTCTTC	CASSVGAGRSLHNEQFF
-	-	TRBV5-1	TRBJ2-7	TGCGCCAGCAGCTTGGCTCCGGACGAGCAGTACTTC	CASSLAPDEQYF
-	-	TRBV5-1	TRBJ1-1	TGCGCCAGCAGCCCCCTGGAAAAACAGTTCACTGAAGCTTTCTTT	CASSPLEKQFTEAFF
-	-	TRBV6-1	TRBJ2-5	TGTGCCAGCAGGGACAGCGGTCTGGACCAAGAGACCCAGTACTTC	CASRDSGLDQETQYF
TRBD2	once	TRBV28	TRBJ2-7	TGTGCCAGCAACCTACCCTTGGCGGGAGGGAAGTACGAGCAGTACTTC	CASNLPLAGGKYEQYF
-	-	TRBV29-1	TRBJ2-2	TGCAGCGTTTTTATGAACACCGGGGAGCTGTTTTTT	CSVFMNTGELFF
-	-	TRBV6-5	TRBJ1-4	TGTGCCAGCAGTTACGAGGCCGAGAATGAAAAACTGTTTTTT	CASSYEAENEKLFF
-	-	TRBV27	TRBJ1-6	TGTGCCAGCACCCCGGCAAGACTTAATTCACCCCTCCACTTT	CASTPARLNSPLHF
-	-	TRBV4-2	TRBJ2-1	TGTGCCAGCAGCCGCATACAGGAGTACAATGAGCAGTTCTTC	CASSRIQEYNEQFF
TRBD2	-	TRBV7-7	TRBJ2-1	TGTGCTAGCAGCTTAGCGCTAGCGGGAGGGGTCAATGAGCAGTTCTTC	CASSLALAGGVNEQFF
-	-	TRBV11-2	TRBJ1-5	TGTGCCAGCAGCCCGGCGGGTCGCAATCAGCCCCAGCATTTT	CASSPAGRNQPQHF
TRBD1	-	TRBV5-4	TRBJ1-4	TGTGCCAGCAGCTTGGGGACAGGGGGCGAAAAACTGTTTTTT	CASSLGTGGEKLFF
-	few	TRBV19	TRBJ1-5	TGTGCCAGTAGTTTGACAGCAAATCAGCCCCAGCATTTT	CASSLTANQPQHF
-	-	TRBV7-3	TRBJ2-3	TGTGCCAGCAGCCTTCGAGGGATCGAAGATACGCAGTATTTT	CASSLRGIEDTQYF
-	-	TRBV6-5	TRBJ2-3	TGTGCCAGCAGTACGACAGTTACTAGCACAGATACGCAGTATTTT	CASSTTVTSTDTQYF
TRBD2	-	TRBV6-5	TRBJ2-7	TGTGCCAGCAGTTACTGGACTAGCAGGGGTGCCGAGCAGTACTTC	CASSYWTSRGAEQYF
TRBD2	-	TRBV15	TRBJ2-4	TGTGCCACCAGCAGAGATCGGGGACTAGCGGCACAGCTAGCCAAAAACATTCAGTACTTC	CATSRDRGLAAQLAKNIQYF